This T cell receptor (beta chain) emerged from a study of T-cell reconstitution after alpha-beta-depleted transplantation in children. Unique molecular identifiers were used in preparing the TCRbeta library. TCRdb re-called the PCR reads through MiXCR, storing one row per CDR3 protein. Among approximately 220,000 distinct CDR3 sequences listed, roughly a sixth were seen once. Remarks on this clonotype: The target antigen is unknown.

General study points: There were reportedly several hundred expanded graft clones from which alpha-beta T cells came about two months after transplant. Surviving recipient cells, namely T cells and thymic progenitors, were the source of high day-60 TCRbeta diversity in some patients. A year post-transplant, T-cell counts and diversity derived mostly from newly produced T cells.

Trimming shortened V by 2 bases and J by 8 bases, and 23 bases separated the two germline ends. The germline V gene encodes CDR1 ENHRY and CDR2 SYGVKD. The CDR3 has 17 residues. The TCR comes from a male patient between 2 and 10 years old who had a stem cell transplant for acute lymphoblastic leukemia, so the T cells may come from the graft donor. This rearrangement joins TRBV10-3 to TRBJ2-3, with no clear D. The specimen comprised PBMCs, mostly from graft donor cells, sampled 360 days after TCRalphabeta/CD19-depleted stem cell transplant. Here the CDR3 reads CAISETKVQAGGVTQYF. In DNA form, the CDR3 reads TGTGCCATCAGTGAGACAAAAGTACAAGCAGGTGGGGTTACGCAGTATTTT.